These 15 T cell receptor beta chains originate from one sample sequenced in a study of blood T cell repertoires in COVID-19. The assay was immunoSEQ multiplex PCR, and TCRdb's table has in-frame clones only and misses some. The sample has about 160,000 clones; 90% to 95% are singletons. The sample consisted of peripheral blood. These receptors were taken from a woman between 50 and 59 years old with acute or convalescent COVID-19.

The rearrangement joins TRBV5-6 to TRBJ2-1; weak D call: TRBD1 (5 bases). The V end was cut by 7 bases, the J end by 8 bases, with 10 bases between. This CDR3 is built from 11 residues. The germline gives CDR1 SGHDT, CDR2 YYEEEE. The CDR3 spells CASGNRYEQFF. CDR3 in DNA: TGTGCCAGCGGCAACAGGTATGAGCAGTTCTTC.

The CDR3: CASSQTGQEKLFF. The DNA of the CDR3 is TGTGCCAGCAGCCAAACGGGACAAGAAAAACTGTTTTTT. V is TRBV4-2 and J is TRBJ1-4; D perhaps matches TRBD1 (6 bases). CDR1 and CDR2 (germline): LGHNA, YNFKEQ. This CDR3 contains 13 residues. V dropped 2 bases and J dropped 8 bases, with 9 bases sitting between them.

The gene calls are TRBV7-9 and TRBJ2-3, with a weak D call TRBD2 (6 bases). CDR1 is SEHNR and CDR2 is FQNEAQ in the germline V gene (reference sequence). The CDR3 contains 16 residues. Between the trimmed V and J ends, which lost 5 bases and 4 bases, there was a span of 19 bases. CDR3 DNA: TGTGCCAGCAGCAAAGACGGAGGGTCGGGCGCAGATACGCAGTATTTT. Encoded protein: CASSKDGGSGADTQYF.

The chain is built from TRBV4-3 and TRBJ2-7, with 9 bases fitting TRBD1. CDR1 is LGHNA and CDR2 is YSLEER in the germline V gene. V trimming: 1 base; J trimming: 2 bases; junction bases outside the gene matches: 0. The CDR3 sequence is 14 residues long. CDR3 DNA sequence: TGCGCCAGCAGCCAAGGACAGGGGGCCTACGAGCAGTACTTC. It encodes CASSQGQGAYEQYF.

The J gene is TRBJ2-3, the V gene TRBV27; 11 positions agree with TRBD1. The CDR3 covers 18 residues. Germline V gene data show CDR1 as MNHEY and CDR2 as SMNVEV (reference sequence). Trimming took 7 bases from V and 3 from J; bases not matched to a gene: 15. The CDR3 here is CASTPGQGAPLTTDTQYF. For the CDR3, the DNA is TGTGCCAGCACCCCCGGACAGGGGGCCCCTCTCACTACAGATACGCAGTATTTT.

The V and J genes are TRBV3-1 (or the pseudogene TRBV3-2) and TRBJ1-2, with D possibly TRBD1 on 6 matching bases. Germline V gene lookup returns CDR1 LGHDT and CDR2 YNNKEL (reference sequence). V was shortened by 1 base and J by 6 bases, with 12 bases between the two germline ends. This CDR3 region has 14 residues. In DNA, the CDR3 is TGTGCCAGCAGCCAAGGTGGGGGCTTGGATGGCTACACCTTC. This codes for CASSQGGGLDGYTF.

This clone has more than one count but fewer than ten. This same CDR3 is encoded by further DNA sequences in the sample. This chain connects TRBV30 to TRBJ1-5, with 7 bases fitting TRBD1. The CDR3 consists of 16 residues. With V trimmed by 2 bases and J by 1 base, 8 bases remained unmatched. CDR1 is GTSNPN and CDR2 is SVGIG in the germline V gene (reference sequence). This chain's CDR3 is CAWSPETGRSNQPQHF. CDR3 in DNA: TGTGCCTGGAGTCCCGAGACAGGGCGAAGCAATCAGCCCCAGCATTTT.

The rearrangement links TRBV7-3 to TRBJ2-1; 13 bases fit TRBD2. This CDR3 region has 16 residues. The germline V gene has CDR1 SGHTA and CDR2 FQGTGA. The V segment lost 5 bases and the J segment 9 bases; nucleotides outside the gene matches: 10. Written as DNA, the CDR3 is TGTGCCAGCAGCGCAACCGGGACTAGCGGGATTGGTGAGCAGTTCTTC. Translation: CASSATGTSGIGEQFF.

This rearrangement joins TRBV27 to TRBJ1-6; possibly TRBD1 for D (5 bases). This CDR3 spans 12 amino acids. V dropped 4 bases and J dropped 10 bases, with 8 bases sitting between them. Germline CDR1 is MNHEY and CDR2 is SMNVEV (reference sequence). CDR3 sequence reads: CASSSPGSPLHF. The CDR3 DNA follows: TGTGCCAGCAGTTCCCCAGGGTCACCCCTCCACTTT.

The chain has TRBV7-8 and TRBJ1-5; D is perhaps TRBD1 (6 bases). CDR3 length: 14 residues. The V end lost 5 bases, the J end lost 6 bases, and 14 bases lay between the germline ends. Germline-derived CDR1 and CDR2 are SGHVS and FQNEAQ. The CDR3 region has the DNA TGTGCCAGCAGCACCCGACAGGACGGTCAGCCCCAGCATTTT. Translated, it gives CASSTRQDGQPQHF.

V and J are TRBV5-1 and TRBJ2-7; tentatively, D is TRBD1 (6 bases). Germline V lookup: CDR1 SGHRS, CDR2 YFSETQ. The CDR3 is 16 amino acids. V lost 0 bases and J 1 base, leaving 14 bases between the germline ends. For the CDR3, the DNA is TGCGCCAGCAGCTTGGTCCCGACAGGAATTTCCTACGAGCAGTACTTC. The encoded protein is CASSLVPTGISYEQYF.

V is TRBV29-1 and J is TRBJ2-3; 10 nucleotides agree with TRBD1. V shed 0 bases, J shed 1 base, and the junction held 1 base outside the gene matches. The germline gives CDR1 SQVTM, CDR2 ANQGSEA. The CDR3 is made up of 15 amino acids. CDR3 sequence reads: CSVEDGQGGTDTQYF. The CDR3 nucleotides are TGCAGCGTTGAAGATGGACAGGGGGGCACAGATACGCAGTATTTT.

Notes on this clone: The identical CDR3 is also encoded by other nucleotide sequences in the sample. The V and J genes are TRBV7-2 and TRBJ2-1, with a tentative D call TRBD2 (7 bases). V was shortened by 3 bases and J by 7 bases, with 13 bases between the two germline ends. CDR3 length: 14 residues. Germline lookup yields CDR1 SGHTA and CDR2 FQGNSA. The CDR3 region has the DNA TGTGCCAGCAGCTTGCGGGGGCTGAGGAATGAGCAGTTCTTC. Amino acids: CASSLRGLRNEQFF.

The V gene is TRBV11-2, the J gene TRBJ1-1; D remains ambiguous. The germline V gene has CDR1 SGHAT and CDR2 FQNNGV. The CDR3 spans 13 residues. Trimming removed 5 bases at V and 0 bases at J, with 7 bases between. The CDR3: CASSVELNTEAFF. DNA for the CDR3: TGTGCCAGCAGCGTTGAGCTGAACACTGAAGCTTTCTTT.

Written as DNA, the CDR3 is TGTGCCTGGAGCTTCGGAGGGGGCGGGGAGACCCAGTACTTC. The encoded protein is CAWSFGGGGETQYF. This chain links TRBV30 with TRBJ2-5, with TRBD1 as a possible D gene (7 bases). Germline CDR1 and CDR2: GTSNPN and SVGIG (reference sequence). This CDR3 comprises 14 residues. Trimming pared 3 bases from V and 5 bases from J, leaving 16 bases between.